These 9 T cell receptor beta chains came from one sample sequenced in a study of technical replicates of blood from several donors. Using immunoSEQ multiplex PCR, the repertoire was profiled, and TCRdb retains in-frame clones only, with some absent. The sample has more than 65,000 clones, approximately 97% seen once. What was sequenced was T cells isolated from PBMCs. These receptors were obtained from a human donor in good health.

CDR3 sequence (DNA): TGTGCCAGCAGCTTAGTTGGGCAGGTGGTAATAATCCAGCCCCAGCATTTT. It translates to CASSLVGQVVIIQPQHF. This chain joins TRBV7-8 and TRBJ1-5; no clear D. The CDR3 covers 17 residues. Trimming stripped 1 base from V and 7 bases from J, with 20 bases between. From germline, CDR1 is SGHVS and CDR2 FQNEAQ.

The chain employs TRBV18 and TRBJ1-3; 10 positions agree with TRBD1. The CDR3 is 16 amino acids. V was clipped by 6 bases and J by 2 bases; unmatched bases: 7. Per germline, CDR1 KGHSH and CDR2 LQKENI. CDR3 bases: TGTGCCAGCTCTACTACCGGGACAGGGGCTGGAAACACCATATATTTT. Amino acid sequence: CASSTTGTGAGNTIYF.

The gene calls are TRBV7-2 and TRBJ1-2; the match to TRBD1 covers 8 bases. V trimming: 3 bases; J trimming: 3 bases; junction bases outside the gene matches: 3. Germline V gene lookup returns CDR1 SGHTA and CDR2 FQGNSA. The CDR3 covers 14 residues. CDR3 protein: CASSFQGADYGYTF. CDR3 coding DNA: TGTGCCAGCAGCTTTCAGGGGGCTGACTATGGCTACACCTTC.

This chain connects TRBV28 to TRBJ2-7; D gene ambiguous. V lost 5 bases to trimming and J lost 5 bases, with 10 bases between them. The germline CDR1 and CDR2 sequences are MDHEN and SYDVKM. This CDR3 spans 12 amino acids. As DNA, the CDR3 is TGTGCCAGCAGTAAAGCGATCCACGAGCAGTACTTC. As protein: CASSKAIHEQYF.

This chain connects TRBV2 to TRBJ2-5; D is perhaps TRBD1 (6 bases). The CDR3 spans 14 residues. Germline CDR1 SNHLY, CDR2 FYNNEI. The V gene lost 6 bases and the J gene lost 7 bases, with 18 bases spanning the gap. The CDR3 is CASRPTTGKGTQYF. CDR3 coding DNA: TGTGCCAGCAGGCCAACCACAGGGAAAGGGACCCAGTACTTC.

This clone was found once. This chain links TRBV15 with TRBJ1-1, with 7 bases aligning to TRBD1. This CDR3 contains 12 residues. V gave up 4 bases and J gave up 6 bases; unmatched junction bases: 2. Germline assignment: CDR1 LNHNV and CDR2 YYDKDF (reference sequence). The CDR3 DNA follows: TGTGCCACCAGCATAACAGGGGCTGAAGCTTTCTTT. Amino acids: CATSITGAEAFF.

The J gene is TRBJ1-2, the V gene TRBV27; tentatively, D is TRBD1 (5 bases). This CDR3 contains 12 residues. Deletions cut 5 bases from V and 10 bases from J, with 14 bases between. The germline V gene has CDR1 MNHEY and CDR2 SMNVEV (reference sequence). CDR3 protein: CASSRNGGNYTF. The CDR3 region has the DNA TGTGCCAGCAGTCGTAACGGGGGAAACTACACCTTC.

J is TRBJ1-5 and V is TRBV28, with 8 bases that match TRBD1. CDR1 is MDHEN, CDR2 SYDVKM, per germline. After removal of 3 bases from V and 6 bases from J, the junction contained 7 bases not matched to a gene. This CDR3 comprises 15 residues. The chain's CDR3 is CASSFRGQGGQPQHF. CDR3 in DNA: TGTGCCAGCAGTTTCCGTGGACAGGGCGGTCAGCCCCAGCATTTT.

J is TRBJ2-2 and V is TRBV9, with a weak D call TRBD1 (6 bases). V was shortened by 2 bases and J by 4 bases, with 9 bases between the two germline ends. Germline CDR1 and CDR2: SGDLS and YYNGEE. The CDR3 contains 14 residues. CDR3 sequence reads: CASSVTGSTGELFF. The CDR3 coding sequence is TGTGCCAGCAGCGTTACAGGGTCCACCGGGGAGCTGTTTTTT.